These 30 T cell receptor beta chains came from one sample sequenced in a study of blood T cell repertoires in COVID-19 (dated by TCRdb to the early 2020s). Library method: the immunoSEQ multiplex PCR assay. TCRdb's version of the immuneACCESS table is confined to in-frame rearrangements and falls short of the full clone set. An unresolved V gene accounts for under half of the shortfall where checked; the remainder is of unknown origin. The sample contains about 64,000 clones, approximately 91% of them found a single time. The top ten clonotypes cover around 4.2% of the sample. The sample was peripheral blood. These receptors were collected from a man in his 70s with acute or convalescent COVID-19.

This chain uses TRBV6-5 with TRBJ1-6; D is unclear. This CDR3 has 15 amino acids. V was pared by 3 bases and J by 7 bases, with 13 bases between. Germline CDR1 MNHEY, CDR2 SVGAGI. CDR3 region: CASSYRQVGNSPLHF. The CDR3 bases are TGTGCCAGCAGTTATCGGCAGGTTGGGAATTCACCCCTCCACTTT.

The chain recombines TRBV5-6 with TRBJ1-3; 9 nucleotides line up with TRBD1. Trimming removed 4 bases from V and 0 bases from J; junction bases left unmatched: 5. This CDR3 contains 16 residues. CDR1 and CDR2 (germline): SGHDT, YYEEEE. The chain's CDR3 is CASSEQGQGSGNTIYF. In DNA, the CDR3 is TGTGCCAGCAGCGAGCAGGGACAGGGCTCTGGAAACACCATATATTTT.

Points on this clone: Within the sample, other DNA sequences also encode this same CDR3. This chain uses TRBV18 with TRBJ1-2; D may be TRBD1 (5 bases). Deletions cut 3 bases from V and 5 bases from J, with 10 bases between. In germline, CDR1 is KGHSH, CDR2 LQKENI. This CDR3 has 13 residues. The CDR3 region is CASSPPGGYGYTF. In DNA form, the CDR3 reads TGTGCCAGCTCACCCCCCGGGGGGTATGGCTACACCTTC.

This chain joins TRBV6-1 and TRBJ1-5; D uncertain. Germline CDR1 MNHNS, CDR2 SASEGT. CDR3 length equals 12 residues. V was trimmed by 2 bases and J by 6 bases, leaving 5 bases between them. CDR3 loop: CASSESRQPQHF. In DNA form, the CDR3 reads TGTGCCAGCAGTGAATCTCGTCAGCCCCAGCATTTT.

The genes are TRBV30 and TRBJ1-5; 8 positions agree with TRBD1. The CDR3 consists of 13 residues. The J segment lost 5 bases and the V segment lost 0 bases, leaving 0 bases of the junction unmatched. Germline CDR1 reads GTSNPN; CDR2 reads SVGIG (reference sequence). The CDR3 nucleotides read TGTGCCTGGAGTGTACAGGGGGATCAGCCCCAGCATTTT. Translating gives CAWSVQGDQPQHF.

The rearrangement links TRBV6-1 to TRBJ1-3; unclear D gene. Germline-derived CDR1 and CDR2 are MNHNS and SASEGT. V was shortened by 2 bases and J by 6 bases, with 11 bases between the two germline ends. The CDR3 is 14 residues long. The CDR3 DNA follows: TGTGCCAGCAGTGAAACCACAGCCTCAAACACCATATATTTT. This gives the protein CASSETTASNTIYF.

This chain joins TRBV7-2 and TRBJ2-2, with 7 nucleotides matching TRBD1. The V and J ends lost 6 bases and 4 bases, in that order; junction bases with no gene match: 11. The CDR3 length is 16 residues. The germline CDR1 and CDR2 sequences are SGHTA and FQGNSA. In nucleotides, the CDR3 is TGTGCCAGCAGTGTGTACCAGGGGGTAGGCACCGGGGAGCTGTTTTTT. Protein: CASSVYQGVGTGELFF.

This chain joins TRBV19 and TRBJ1-6; 9 bases fit TRBD1. The V and J ends lost 7 bases and 9 bases, in that order; junction bases with no gene match: 7. The CDR3 sequence is 14 residues long. Germline V CDR1 and CDR2: LNHDA, SQIVND (reference sequence). The CDR3 sequence is CASTAGQGFSPLHF. As DNA, the CDR3 is TGTGCCAGTACAGCGGGACAGGGTTTTTCACCCCTCCACTTT. Filled out from reference TRBV19 and TRBJ1-6, the complete variable domain reads DGGITQSPKYLFRKEGQNVTLSCEQNLNHDAMYWYRQDPGQGLRLIYYSQIVNDFQKGDIAEGYSVSREKKESFPLTVTSAQKNPTAFYLCASTAGQGFSPLHFGNGTRLTVT.

The chain combines TRBV6-2 or TRBV6-3 with TRBJ2-3; 12 bases align to TRBD2. V trimming: 2 bases; J trimming: 2 bases; junction bases outside the gene matches: 11. The germline gives CDR1 MNHEY, CDR2 SVGEGT. The CDR3 totals 19 residues. CDR3 DNA: TGTGCCAGCAGTTACCGTGGGCTAGCGGGGGGGCCTTACACAGATACGCAGTATTTT. Protein sequence: CASSYRGLAGGPYTDTQYF.

The chain uses TRBV9 and TRBJ2-5, with D perhaps matching TRBD2 (5 bases). V was shortened by 4 bases and J by 1 base, with 14 bases between the two germline ends. Germline loops: CDR1 SGDLS, CDR2 YYNGEE. The CDR3 runs to 15 residues. The CDR3 bases are TGTGCCAGCAGCTCCTTTGGTAGCGCCCAAGAGACCCAGTACTTC. As protein: CASSSFGSAQETQYF.

The chain employs TRBV5-1 and TRBJ2-3, with 8 bases fitting TRBD2. After removal of 7 bases from V and 2 bases from J, the junction contained 18 bases not matched to a gene. The germline V gene has CDR1 SGHRS and CDR2 YFSETQ. CDR3 length: 18 amino acids. The CDR3 spells CASSMGLAGFPVTDTQYF. DNA of the CDR3: TGCGCCAGCTCTATGGGGCTAGCGGGCTTCCCTGTCACAGATACGCAGTATTTT.

The chain employs TRBV3-1 (or the pseudogene TRBV3-2) and TRBJ1-5; D remains ambiguous. The germline V and J ends were trimmed by 3 bases and 8 bases, with 17 bases remaining between them. The CDR3 consists of 15 residues. Per the germline V gene, CDR1 is LGHDT and CDR2 is YNNKEL (reference sequence). In nucleotides, the CDR3 is TGTGCCAGCAGCCATGGAGGTTCGTGGCTGGAGCCCCAGCATTTT. This encodes CASSHGGSWLEPQHF.

The chain carries TRBV18 and TRBJ2-7; 10 nucleotides line up with TRBD1. Germline CDR1 is KGHSH and CDR2 is LQKENI. This CDR3 is 17 amino acids long. Unmatched junction bases numbered 14, after V lost 4 bases and J lost 5 bases. The CDR3 nucleotides read TGTGCCAGCTCACGAATATCGACAGGGGGCGGGAAAGACGAGCAGTACTTC. The encoded protein is CASSRISTGGGKDEQYF.

This chain links TRBV10-3 with TRBJ1-4; D possibly corresponds to TRBD1 (5 bases). The germline V gene has CDR1 ENHRY and CDR2 SYGVKD. The CDR3 spans 11 residues. With 8 bases removed from V and 5 bases from J, the gap between germline ends came to 6 bases. Written as DNA, the CDR3 is TGTGCCATCCGGGGGAATGAAAAACTGTTTTTT. Residues: CAIRGNEKLFF.

The chain is built from TRBV7-2 and TRBJ1-6; D is perhaps TRBD1 (5 bases). Germline CDR1 SGHTA, CDR2 FQGNSA. CDR3 size: 14 residues. Trimming stripped 1 base from V and 14 bases from J, with 15 bases between. In DNA form, the CDR3 reads TGTGCCAGCAGCTTAGGGACACCGATTCGATCCCTCCACTTT. It codes for CASSLGTPIRSLHF.

This clone is a singleton in its sample. The rearrangement links TRBV5-8 to TRBJ2-7, with D maybe TRBD1 (6 bases). The length of the CDR3 is 11 residues. The V end was cut by 4 bases, the J end by 12 bases, with 14 bases between. CDR1 is SGHTS, CDR2 YDEGEE, per germline. The CDR3 loop reads CASSANRAAYF. DNA for the CDR3: TGTGCCAGCAGCGCCAACAGGGCCGCGTACTTC.

The chain recombines TRBV7-9 with TRBJ1-2, with D unresolved. The CDR3 is 14 residues long. Trimming left V 5 bases short and J 0 bases short, with 10 bases between. Germline assignment: CDR1 SEHNR and CDR2 FQNEAQ (reference sequence). The CDR3 DNA sequence: TGTGCCAGCAGCCCCAGGCGAACTAACTATGGCTACACCTTC. This encodes CASSPRRTNYGYTF.

The chain joins TRBV15 to TRBJ2-7; a possible D gene is TRBD2 (7 bases). Trimming pared 1 base from V and 4 bases from J, leaving 14 bases between. The germline V gene has CDR1 LNHNV and CDR2 YYDKDF (reference sequence). The CDR3 contains 15 residues. The CDR3 DNA is TGTGCCACCAGCAGAGCAGGGGCTAGCGGTTACGAGCAGTACTTC. As protein: CATSRAGASGYEQYF.

V gene TRBV6-2 or TRBV6-3 combines with J gene TRBJ1-4, with D uncertain. V lost 6 bases and J 8 bases, leaving 16 bases between the germline ends. Germline V gives CDR1 MNHEY, CDR2 SVGEGT. This CDR3 has 14 residues. This CDR3 is CASSKTGFREKLFF. For the CDR3, the DNA is TGTGCCAGCAGCAAAACCGGGTTTAGGGAAAAACTGTTTTTT.

As for this clone: Mismatch with germline at one junction end may stem from a read error. The V and J genes are TRBV19 and TRBJ2-5, with TRBD2 matching over 10 bases. Per germline, CDR1 LNHDA and CDR2 SQIVND (reference sequence). The CDR3 has 16 amino acids. DNA of the CDR3: TGTGCCTGTAGTATCCTTAGCGGGGGGCGCCAAGAGACCCAGTACTTC. Encoded protein: CACSILSGGRQETQYF.

J is TRBJ1-1 and V is TRBV4-1; no firm D call. CDR3 length equals 12 residues. V was shortened by 1 base and J by 7 bases, with 7 bases between the two germline ends. Germline values: CDR1 MGHRA, CDR2 YSYEKL. Here the CDR3 reads CASSQAAGEAFF. The CDR3 region has the DNA TGCGCCAGCAGCCAAGCGGCAGGTGAAGCTTTCTTT.

The V call is TRBV6-5, the J call TRBJ2-7; D not certain. V was pared by 4 bases and J by 6 bases, with 10 bases between. This CDR3 is 12 amino acids long. The germline gives CDR1 MNHEY, CDR2 SVGAGI. The CDR3 sequence: CASSLFGREQYF. The CDR3 bases are TGTGCCAGCAGTTTATTTGGGCGCGAGCAGTACTTC.

This rearrangement joins TRBV7-2 to TRBJ1-2; D not certain. The V end lost 5 bases, the J end lost 4 bases, and 8 bases lay between the germline ends. The CDR3 length is 12 residues. The germline gives CDR1 SGHTA, CDR2 FQGNSA. CDR3 nucleotide sequence: TGTGCCAGCAGCGGAGGTTCCTATGGCTACACCTTC. As protein: CASSGGSYGYTF.

The V gene is TRBV5-1, the J gene TRBJ2-1; the match to TRBD1 covers 7 bases. The length of the CDR3 is 15 residues. CDR1 and CDR2 (germline): SGHRS, YFSETQ. The J segment lost 8 bases and the V segment lost 3 bases, leaving 11 bases of the junction unmatched. CDR3 sequence: CASSWGTDQLDEQFF. In nucleotides, the CDR3 is TGCGCCAGCAGCTGGGGGACAGACCAGTTGGATGAGCAGTTCTTC.

This chain uses TRBV7-3 with TRBJ2-3, with TRBD2 as a possible D gene (6 bases). V shed 5 bases and J shed 0 bases, with 12 bases lying between them. The CDR3 is made up of 15 amino acids. Germline CDR1 reads SGHTA; CDR2 reads FQGTGA. The CDR3 coding sequence is TGTGCCAGCAGCCCCCATGCGGGGAGCACAGATACGCAGTATTTT. Its protein product is CASSPHAGSTDTQYF.

The V call is TRBV11-2, the J call TRBJ2-2; a weak D match, TRBD2 (6 bases). Per the germline V gene, CDR1 is SGHAT and CDR2 is FQNNGV. This CDR3 contains 15 residues. Trimming cost V 9 bases and J 4 bases, with 18 bases left between them. The CDR3 protein is CASTDPGVGTGELFF. The CDR3 nucleotides are TGTGCCAGTACGGACCCGGGGGTGGGCACCGGGGAGCTGTTTTTT.

The chain combines TRBV19 with TRBJ1-3, with D hard to call. Trimming shortened V by 0 bases and J by 8 bases, and 17 bases separated the two germline ends. The germline V gene has CDR1 LNHDA and CDR2 SQIVND (reference sequence). The CDR3 extends over 16 amino acids. Here the CDR3 DNA reads TGTGCCAGTAGTATAGATCGACACGGATTGGGAGACACCATATATTTT. Protein product: CASSIDRHGLGDTIYF.

The CDR3 protein is CASSLGGGTQYF. Written as DNA, the CDR3 is TGTGCCAGCAGCCTCGGGGGGGGTACGCAGTATTTT. The J gene is TRBJ2-3, the V gene TRBV14, with TRBD2 matching 8 bases. The CDR3 spans 12 residues. Germline-derived CDR1 and CDR2 are SGHDN and FVKESK. V was pared by 4 bases and J by 8 bases, with 2 bases of the junction left unmatched.

A few counts support this clone. This chain links TRBV27 with TRBJ1-2; 7 bases match TRBD1. Germline CDR1 is MNHEY and CDR2 is SMNVEV (reference sequence). The junction had 10 bases not matched to a gene; V was cut back by 7 bases and J by 8 bases. The CDR3 extends over 13 amino acids. This chain's CDR3 is CASTRATGYGYTF. Here the CDR3 DNA reads TGTGCCAGCACCAGAGCGACAGGGTACGGCTACACCTTC.

This chain joins TRBV5-4 and TRBJ1-3; maybe TRBD1 (5 bases). Deletions cut 0 bases from V and 0 bases from J, with 10 bases between. Germline lookup yields CDR1 SGHNT and CDR2 YYREEE (reference sequence). This CDR3 is built from 16 residues. The CDR3 DNA reads as TGTGCCAGCAGCTTGGATGGGGGGTTCTCTGGAAACACCATATATTTT. Amino acids: CASSLDGGFSGNTIYF.